A selection of T cell receptor beta chains follows, all from one sample in a study of blood T cell repertoires in COVID-19. Assay used: immunoSEQ multiplex PCR; TCRdb lists only in-frame clones, some missing. The sample consists of about 210,000 clones, roughly 90% of them appearing once. The sample was PBMCs or T cells enriched from blood (not recorded which). These receptors were taken from a man between 18 and 35 years old with acute COVID-19. The CDR3 runs from the conserved cysteine through the conserved F or W. D genes are given only for firm matches. Clone size, where shown, is once, few, many, or a class for clones that have expanded.

D: TRBD2; J: TRBJ2-1; V: TRBV29-1; size: NA; DNA: TGCAGCGTTCGGGGCGGGAGTACCTACAATGAGCAGTTCTTC; CDR3: CSVRGGSTYNEQFF
D: TRBD2; J: TRBJ2-1; V: TRBV5-1; size: NA; DNA: TGCGCCAGCAGCTTGGCTGGCGCGGGAGGGCCGCGAAATGAGCAGTTCTTC; CDR3: CASSLAGAGGPRNEQFF
D: TRBD1; J: TRBJ1-4; V: TRBV24-1; size: NA; DNA: TGTGCCACCAGTGACCGGACAGGGAAGAGTGAAAAACTGTTTTTT; CDR3: CATSDRTGKSEKLFF
D: NA; J: TRBJ2-7; V: TRBV6-4; size: NA; DNA: TGTGCCAGCAGTTATAGTACAGGTTACGAGCAGTACTTC; CDR3: CASSYSTGYEQYF
D: TRBD1; J: TRBJ1-2; V: TRBV28; size: NA; DNA: TGTGCCAGCAGTTTAAGGGGGCCGGGGAACTATGGCTACACCTTC; CDR3: CASSLRGPGNYGYTF
D: TRBD1; J: TRBJ2-7; V: TRBV10-1; size: once; DNA: TGCGCCAGCAGTGAGACCGGGACAGGGGATCATGAGCAGTACTTC; CDR3: CASSETGTGDHEQYF
D: TRBD2; J: TRBJ2-1; V: TRBV28; size: NA; DNA: TGTGCCAGCAGTCCCCTCTGGAAGAGCGGGAGGACCAATGAGCAGTTCTTC; CDR3: CASSPLWKSGRTNEQFF
D: NA; J: TRBJ1-5; V: TRBV7-6; size: few; DNA: TGTGCCAGCAGCTCCGCGGGGCAGCCCCAGCATTTT; CDR3: CASSSAGQPQHF
D: NA; J: TRBJ1-2; V: TRBV9; size: NA; DNA: TGTGCCAGCACCACTGGGGGGGGTCATGGATATGGCTACACCTTC; CDR3: CASTTGGGHGYGYTF
D: NA; J: TRBJ1-5; V: TRBV6-5; size: few; DNA: TGTGCCAGCAGTTACCGGCAGGGAAGGCAGCCCCAGCATTTT; CDR3: CASSYRQGRQPQHF
D: TRBD1; J: TRBJ1-2; V: TRBV27; size: NA; DNA: TGTGCCAGCAGTCCCCGGACAGGACTCGGCTACACCTTC; CDR3: CASSPRTGLGYTF
D: TRBD2; J: TRBJ2-1; V: TRBV30; size: NA; DNA: TGTGCCTGGAGTGTACTGGCGGGAGGCGACAATGAGCAGTTCTTC; CDR3: CAWSVLAGGDNEQFF
D: NA; J: TRBJ1-2; V: TRBV6-5; size: NA; DNA: TGTGCCAGCAGTTACTCAGGGGATAACCTCTATGGCTACACCTTC; CDR3: CASSYSGDNLYGYTF
D: TRBD2; J: TRBJ2-1; V: TRBV5-4; size: NA; DNA: TGTGCCAGCAGCCATGGACTAGCGGGAGGCTCGAATGAGCAGTTCTTC; CDR3: CASSHGLAGGSNEQFF
D: TRBD1; J: TRBJ1-2; V: TRBV30; size: NA; DNA: TGTGCCTGGAGTGAGGGACAGCCGAAACCCTATGGCTACACCTTC; CDR3: CAWSEGQPKPYGYTF
D: TRBD1; J: TRBJ1-2; V: TRBV9; size: few; DNA: TGTGCCAGCAGCGGGAACAGGGGTAGAGGCTACACCTTC; CDR3: CASSGNRGRGYTF
D: TRBD1; J: TRBJ2-7; V: TRBV30; size: NA; DNA: TGTGCCTGGAGGTCACAGGGGGCTGGCGAGCAGTACTTC; CDR3: CAWRSQGAGEQYF
D: NA; J: TRBJ1-1; V: TRBV18; size: once; DNA: TGTGCCAGCTCACAATGGACGGGAAACACTGAAGCTTTCTTT; CDR3: CASSQWTGNTEAFF
D: TRBD2; J: TRBJ2-5; V: TRBV9; size: NA; DNA: TGTGCCAGCAGCGTAGAGGCGGGAGGACCGGAGACCCAGTACTTC; CDR3: CASSVEAGGPETQYF
D: TRBD2; J: TRBJ2-2; V: TRBV5-4; size: NA; DNA: TGTGCCAGCAGCGGGACTAGCGGGAGCCAAAACACCGGGGAGCTGTTTTTT; CDR3: CASSGTSGSQNTGELFF
D: TRBD1; J: TRBJ1-1; V: TRBV29-1; size: NA; DNA: TGCAGCGCCGAACCCACAGGGGCGAGGACTGAAGCTTTCTTT; CDR3: CSAEPTGARTEAFF
D: TRBD2; J: TRBJ2-5; V: TRBV18; size: once; DNA: TGTGCCAGCTCACCACGAGAGCGGGGGGTCGGGGAGACCCAGTACTTC; CDR3: CASSPRERGVGETQYF
D: NA; J: TRBJ2-7; V: TRBV4-1; size: NA; DNA: TGCGCCAGCAGCCAAGAAGGCAGCAGGGCTCTCTACGAGCAGTACTTC; CDR3: CASSQEGSRALYEQYF
D: TRBD1; J: TRBJ2-2; V: TRBV5-5; size: NA; DNA: TGTGCCAGCAGCTTGGGGACAGGTCTGGAGCTGTTTTTT; CDR3: CASSLGTGLELFF
D: NA; J: TRBJ2-1; V: TRBV6-6; size: NA; DNA: TGTGCCAGCAGTTCGTCGCAGGTCCAGTCCTACAATGAGCAGTTCTTC; CDR3: CASSSSQVQSYNEQFF
D: NA; J: TRBJ1-2; V: TRBV11-2; size: NA; DNA: TGTGCCAGCAGCCCGGCTGGGGGGGCACAAGGCTACACCTTC; CDR3: CASSPAGGAQGYTF
D: NA; J: TRBJ1-5; V: TRBV18; size: NA; DNA: TGTGCCAGCTCACCCCCGGGTCAGCCCCAGCATTTT; CDR3: CASSPPGQPQHF
D: NA; J: TRBJ1-2; V: TRBV24-1; size: NA; DNA: TGTGCCACCAAGACAGGCACAGGCGGCTACACCTTC; CDR3: CATKTGTGGYTF
D: TRBD2; J: TRBJ2-2; V: TRBV18; size: once; DNA: TGTGCCAGCTCACCACCGGGACTAGCGGGGTCGGGCACCGGGGAGCTGTTTTTT; CDR3: CASSPPGLAGSGTGELFF
D: NA; J: TRBJ2-7; V: TRBV7-6; size: NA; DNA: TGTGCCAGCAGCTTAGGGGGAAGGGGTCCCTACGAGCAGTACTTC; CDR3: CASSLGGRGPYEQYF
D: NA; J: TRBJ2-2; V: TRBV6-5; size: once; DNA: TGTGCCAGCACCTACGAGGGATTCAACACCGGGGAGCTGTTTTTT; CDR3: CASTYEGFNTGELFF
D: TRBD1; J: TRBJ2-7; V: TRBV5-6; size: NA; DNA: TGTGCCAGCAGCTTGTTTACCGGGACAGGGAGCCACGAGCAGTACTTC; CDR3: CASSLFTGTGSHEQYF
D: NA; J: TRBJ1-2; V: TRBV2; size: NA; DNA: TGTGCCAGCAGTGAATGGGGGGAAACCTATGGCTACACCTTC; CDR3: CASSEWGETYGYTF
D: TRBD2; J: TRBJ2-7; V: TRBV7-8; size: NA; DNA: TGTGCCAGCAGCTTAGGGGAGGGCTCCTCCTACGAGCAGTACTTC; CDR3: CASSLGEGSSYEQYF
D: NA; J: TRBJ1-4; V: TRBV5-1; size: NA; DNA: TGCGCCAGCAGCTTGGCCATGTCTATCAATGAAAAACTGTTTTTT; CDR3: CASSLAMSINEKLFF
D: TRBD1; J: TRBJ2-5; V: TRBV5-6; size: many; DNA: TGTGCCAGCAGCTGGACAGGGTCCAGTGGGGAGACCCAGTACTTC; CDR3: CASSWTGSSGETQYF
D: TRBD1; J: TRBJ2-1; V: TRBV27; size: NA; DNA: TGTGCCAGCAGTTTAGGGACAGGGTTTGAGCAGTTCTTC; CDR3: CASSLGTGFEQFF
D: TRBD1; J: TRBJ2-1; V: TRBV5-1; size: once; DNA: TGCGCCAGCAGCTTCTCCGGGACAGGGGTTCTAAATGAGCAGTTCTTC; CDR3: CASSFSGTGVLNEQFF
D: NA; J: TRBJ1-2; V: TRBV29-1; size: few; DNA: TGCAGCGTTGATTCCCAGGGATATGGCTACACCTTC; CDR3: CSVDSQGYGYTF
D: NA; J: TRBJ2-3; V: TRBV30; size: few; DNA: TGTGCCTGTGTGTGGGGGGGCACAGATACGCAGTATTTT; CDR3: CACVWGGTDTQYF
D: TRBD2; J: TRBJ2-1; V: TRBV7-6; size: once; DNA: TGTGCCAGCAGCCAGGGACTAGCGGGAGAAATGAGTGAGCAGTTCTTC; CDR3: CASSQGLAGEMSEQFF
D: TRBD2; J: TRBJ2-3; V: TRBV2; size: NA; DNA: TGTGCCAGCAGTGGGGAGGGCGGATCCACAGATACGCAGTATTTT; CDR3: CASSGEGGSTDTQYF
D: TRBD1; J: TRBJ1-4; V: TRBV30; size: once; DNA: TGTGCCTGGAGTGCAGGGACAGTGAATGAAAAACTGTTTTTT; CDR3: CAWSAGTVNEKLFF
D: NA; J: TRBJ2-1; V: TRBV11-2; size: NA; DNA: TGTGCCAGCAGCCCACTGGTCTACAATGAGCAGTTCTTC; CDR3: CASSPLVYNEQFF
D: NA; J: TRBJ1-2; V: TRBV29-1; size: NA; DNA: TGCAGCGTTGAATTCCCGGGGGGGCGGAACTATGGCTACACCTTC; CDR3: CSVEFPGGRNYGYTF
D: NA; J: TRBJ1-2; V: TRBV27; size: NA; DNA: TGTGCCAGCAGTTTATGGGCAGGGCACTTTAACTATGGCTACACCTTC; CDR3: CASSLWAGHFNYGYTF
D: NA; J: TRBJ2-7; V: TRBV7-2; size: NA; DNA: TGTGCCAGCAGCTCCTGGGCTGGTAACGAGCAGTACTTC; CDR3: CASSSWAGNEQYF
D: TRBD1; J: TRBJ2-1; V: TRBV27; size: NA; DNA: TGTGCCAGCAGCCCGACAGGGGGACTCTACAATGAGCAGTTCTTC; CDR3: CASSPTGGLYNEQFF
D: NA; J: TRBJ2-5; V: TRBV25-1; size: NA; DNA: TGTGCCAGCACCGCTAGGAGCGAGACAGCAGAAGAGACCCAGTACTTC; CDR3: CASTARSETAEETQYF
D: NA; J: TRBJ2-7; V: TRBV27; size: NA; DNA: NA; CDR3: CASSSGQGISYEQYF
D: NA; J: TRBJ1-5; V: TRBV7-9; size: once; DNA: TGTGCCAGCAGCTTAGGCTATAGCAATCAGCCCCAGCATTTT; CDR3: CASSLGYSNQPQHF
D: NA; J: TRBJ1-2; V: TRBV7-9; size: NA; DNA: TGTGCCAGCAGCTTAGGGCAGAACTATGGCTACACCTTC; CDR3: CASSLGQNYGYTF
D: NA; J: TRBJ2-5; V: TRBV24-1; size: NA; DNA: TGTGCCACCAGTGACATTCAGGGAAAAGGGCAAGAGACCCAGTACTTC; CDR3: CATSDIQGKGQETQYF
D: NA; J: TRBJ2-7; V: TRBV21-1; size: NA; DNA: TGTGCCAGCAGATCCGGACAGTATCCCACCTACGAGCAGTACTTC; CDR3: CASRSGQYPTYEQYF
D: TRBD1; J: TRBJ2-1; V: TRBV7-2; size: NA; DNA: TGTGCCAGCAGCTTTCGGGACAGCGAGCAGTTCTTC; CDR3: CASSFRDSEQFF
D: NA; J: TRBJ1-2; V: TRBV30; size: few; DNA: TGTGCCTGGAGCAGTTTTCAGGGGAGCTACACCTTC; CDR3: CAWSSFQGSYTF